Below are 6 T cell receptor beta chains sequenced from a single sample in a study of molecular identifiers for immune sequencing clone quantification. Each CDR3 protein is one row after TCRdb ran MiXCR on the PCR reads. The sample carries about 640,000 distinct CDR3 sequences, 20% recorded once. The sample consisted of naive CD8+ T cells from blood, with Jurkat cell RNA spiked in. As to subset: FACS-sorted CD8+CD4-CCR7+CD45RA+ naive T cells. Receptor source: a human donor in good health. Some libraries in this study had Jurkat cell RNA spiked in.

The chain carries TRBV6-6 and TRBJ1-4; TRBD1 agrees at 9 bases. Unmatched junction bases numbered 2, after V lost 4 bases and J lost 8 bases. Germline V gene sequence: CDR1 MNHNY, CDR2 SVGAGI (reference sequence). The CDR3 covers 13 residues. As DNA, the CDR3 is TGTGCCAGCAGTTCGGACAGGGGCGAAAAACTGTTTTTT. It encodes CASSSDRGEKLFF.

This clonotype has at least ten counts. This sequence joins TRBV7-9 and TRBJ2-7; D possibly corresponds to TRBD2 (6 bases). Germline V gives CDR1 SEHNR, CDR2 FQNEAQ (reference sequence). The CDR3 contains 13 residues. V was trimmed by 5 bases and J by 5 bases, leaving 13 bases between them. This CDR3 is CASSPRGRNEQYF. CDR3 DNA: TGTGCCAGCAGCCCGCGGGGTAGGAACGAGCAGTACTTC.

This rearrangement joins TRBV7-2 to TRBJ2-1; no clear D gene. The V gene's germline CDR1 is SGHTA and CDR2 FQGNSA. Trimming shortened V by 3 bases and J by 5 bases, and 5 bases separated the two germline ends. There are 12 residues in the CDR3. The CDR3, as DNA: TGTGCCAGCAGCTTTTGGGACAATGAGCAGTTCTTC. Encoded protein: CASSFWDNEQFF.

At least ten counts were recorded for this clonotype. This chain links TRBV12-3 or TRBV12-4 with TRBJ2-4; no definite D call. V lost 3 bases and J lost 7, with 7 bases in between. The CDR3 covers 12 residues. The CDR3, as DNA: TGTGCCAGCAGTTTCCGGTTCAACATTCAGTACTTC. Its protein product is CASSFRFNIQYF.

The chain has TRBV7-6 and TRBJ2-2; 7 bases are shared with TRBD1. Germline CDR1 and CDR2: SGHVS and FNYEAQ. J lost 3 bases, V lost 1 base, and 14 bases had no gene match. The CDR3 runs 19 residues. CDR3 amino acids: CASSLGARQGLKDTGELFF. CDR3 in DNA: TGTGCCAGCAGCTTAGGTGCCAGACAGGGCCTCAAAGACACCGGGGAGCTGTTTTTT.

In the case of this clonotype: A much larger clone differs by one base, so this may be a read error. As the CDR3 is not closed by the conserved phenylalanine or tryptophan, this likely results from a read error. J is TRBJ1-1 and V is TRBV6-1; D not certain. The CDR3 is 12 amino acids. Trimming took off 7 bases at V and 2 bases at J, with 8 bases between the two ends. Germline CDR1 is MNHNS and CDR2 is SASEGT. CDR3 bases: TGTGCCAGCAAACCCGTAAACACTGAAGCTTTCCTT. The encoded protein is CASKPVNTEAFL.